The rows below give T cell receptor beta chains drawn from one sample of a study of T-cell reconstitution after alpha-beta-depleted transplantation in children. TCRdb re-derived calls from the PCR reads in MiXCR, one entry per CDR3 protein. The sample includes almost 500,000 distinct CDR3 sequences, about 12% of them seen just once. Sample: PBMCs from the stem cell graft donor, taken from the stem cell graft. These receptors all stem from a human donor who donated a stem cell graft to a child with combined immunodeficiency. Each CDR3 is given with its conserved first and last residue. The order of the fields is V gene, J gene, D gene, clone size, CDR3 protein, CDR3 DNA. The D gene is left open where the match is weak. Not all rows give a size; the values are once, few, many and, for expanded clones, a class.

>TRBV12-3/TRBV12-4|TRBJ2-7|.|many
CASSPSRLSYEQYF
TGTGCCAGCAGTCCTAGCCGGCTTTCCTACGAGCAGTACTTC
>TRBV27|TRBJ1-1|.|many
CASSLSLNTEAFF
TGTGCCAGCAGTTTATCCCTGAACACTGAAGCTTTCTTT
>TRBV5-1|TRBJ2-1|TRBD1|few
CASTSGTGKFF
TGCGCCAGCACCTCCGGGACAGGGAAGTTCTTC
>TRBV12-3/TRBV12-4|TRBJ1-3|.|.
CASTPSGGLSGNTIYF
TGTGCCAGCACCCCCTCGGGGGGGCTCTCTGGAAACACCATATATTTT
>TRBV7-2|TRBJ1-1|.|.
CASSLPDGYTEAFF
TGTGCCAGCAGCTTACCCGACGGTTACACTGAAGCTTTCTTT
>TRBV4-3|TRBJ2-1|.|many
CASSQVPGQYNEQFF
TGCGCCAGCAGCCAAGTCCCTGGACAGTACAATGAGCAGTTCTTC
>TRBV12-3/TRBV12-4|TRBJ2-5|TRBD2|.
CASSFTLAARETQYF
TGTGCCAGCAGTTTTACACTAGCGGCTCGAGAGACCCAGTACTTC
>TRBV2|TRBJ2-3|.|.
CASGGTRGSVGTDTQYF
TGTGCCAGCGGAGGGACAAGGGGGTCGGTCGGCACAGATACGCAGTATTTT
>TRBV24-1|TRBJ1-2|TRBD1|.
CATSGDPPGQGTKNYGYTF
TGTGCCACCAGTGGTGACCCACCGGGACAGGGGACGAAGAACTATGGCTACACCTTC
>TRBV20-1|TRBJ2-7|.|.
CSAIPGPRDEQYF
TGCAGTGCTATTCCGGGACCTAGGGACGAGCAGTACTTC
>TRBV6-2/TRBV6-3|TRBJ2-1|.|many
CASSSRLGQFF
TGTGCCAGCAGTTCACGACTAGGGCAGTTCTTC
>TRBV12-3/TRBV12-4|TRBJ1-6|.|.
CASSLGSGASPLHF
TGTGCCAGCAGTTTAGGGTCGGGGGCTTCACCCCTCCACTTT
>TRBV15|TRBJ2-1|.|many
CATSRDVRRLSYNEQFF
TGTGCCACCAGCAGAGACGTTCGGAGACTATCCTACAATGAGCAGTTCTTC
>TRBV5-1|TRBJ1-1|.|.
CASSLEGSGNTEAFF
TGCGCCAGCAGCTTGGAGGGGAGCGGGAACACTGAAGCTTTCTTT
>TRBV20-1|TRBJ2-3|.|.
CSAEAGQVADTQYF
TGCAGTGCCGAGGCTGGCCAAGTGGCAGATACGCAGTATTTT
>TRBV29-1|TRBJ1-1|.|.
CSVVGVGPFF
TGCAGCGTTGTTGGAGTAGGCCCTTTCTTT
>TRBV28|TRBJ1-3|.|.
CASSLDPEQGNTIYF
TGTGCCAGCAGTTTGGACCCCGAGCAGGGAAACACCATATATTTT
>TRBV12-3/TRBV12-4|TRBJ1-1|.|many
CASSYRANEAFF
TGTGCCAGCAGTTATCGGGCGAATGAAGCTTTCTTT
>TRBV7-3|TRBJ2-3|.|.
CASSSDGGLGSEQYF
TGTGCCAGCAGCTCCGACGGGGGGCTCGGCAGCGAGCAGTATTTT
>TRBV11-2|TRBJ2-3|TRBD1|few
CASSSLSTGADTQYF
TGTGCCAGCAGCTCCCTTTCGACAGGGGCAGATACGCAGTATTTT
>TRBV6-5|TRBJ2-7|TRBD1|.
CASSYGTGRYEQYF
TGTGCCAGCAGTTATGGGACAGGGAGGTACGAGCAGTACTTC
>TRBV4-2|TRBJ2-3|TRBD2|many
CASSQEGRGLGVTDTQYF
TGTGCCAGCAGCCAAGAAGGGCGAGGACTAGGAGTCACAGATACGCAGTATTTT
>TRBV2|TRBJ2-5|.|few
CASLWGAGETQYF
TGTGCCAGCCTGTGGGGGGCAGGAGAGACCCAGTACTTC
>TRBV12-3/TRBV12-4|TRBJ2-3|TRBD2|few
CASFETSGSTDTQYF
TGTGCCAGTTTCGAGACTAGCGGTTCGACAGATACGCAGTATTTT
>TRBV15|TRBJ1-3|.|few
CATSRDGNTIYF
TGTGCCACCAGCAGAGATGGAAACACCATATATTTT
>TRBV20-1|TRBJ1-2|.|.
CSARVLFPREDYGYTF
TGCAGTGCTAGGGTGTTGTTTCCCAGGGAAGACTATGGCTACACCTTC
>TRBV30|TRBJ1-2|.|.
CAWSVGVPLDYGYTF
TGTGCCTGGAGTGTTGGCGTGCCATTGGACTATGGCTACACCTTC
>TRBV2|TRBJ2-3|.|few
CASSPLRGINTDTQYF
TGTGCCAGCAGTCCACTACGAGGTATCAACACAGATACGCAGTATTTT
>TRBV7-9|TRBJ2-7|.|few
CASSLGTQPTGEQYF
TGTGCCAGCAGCTTAGGCACACAACCCACCGGCGAGCAGTACTTC
>TRBV29-1|TRBJ1-1|.|.
CSGKRMNTEAFF
TGCAGCGGGAAAAGAATGAACACTGAAGCTTTCTTT
>TRBV4-1|TRBJ2-1|TRBD2|.
CASSSRRGGLAALNEQFF
TGCGCCAGCAGCTCTCGCCGAGGTGGACTAGCGGCCCTCAATGAGCAGTTCTTC
>TRBV30|TRBJ2-3|TRBD2|.
CAWRVGGADTQYF
TGTGCCTGGCGGGTTGGGGGGGCAGATACGCAGTATTTT
>TRBV12-3/TRBV12-4|TRBJ1-4|.|.
CASSSGTSLFF
TGTGCCAGCAGTTCCGGGACCTCTCTGTTTTTT
>TRBV7-2|TRBJ2-7|TRBD1|few
CASSARGQENYEQYF
TGTGCCAGCAGCGCGAGAGGACAGGAAAACTACGAGCAGTACTTC
>TRBV6-5|TRBJ2-7|.|few
CASSYRGTPLYSYEQYF
TGTGCCAGCAGTTACAGGGGGACCCCACTCTACTCCTACGAGCAGTACTTC
>TRBV18|TRBJ1-1|.|.
CASSRQGIRNAEAFF
TGTGCCAGCTCACGGCAGGGTATTCGGAACGCTGAAGCTTTCTTT
>TRBV20-1|TRBJ2-1|TRBD1|few
CSALDRESYNEQFF
TGCAGTGCTTTGGACAGGGAATCCTACAATGAGCAGTTCTTC
>TRBV4-3|TRBJ2-2|.|few
CASSQEWGRHGELFF
TGCGCCAGCAGCCAAGAGTGGGGTAGGCACGGGGAGCTGTTTTTT
>TRBV20-1|TRBJ2-2|.|many
CSARADTGELFF
TGCAGTGCTAGAGCGGACACCGGGGAGCTGTTTTTT
>TRBV4-3|TRBJ2-7|.|few
CASSQDSGLSSYEQYF
TGCGCCAGCAGCCAAGATTCCGGACTCAGCTCCTACGAGCAGTACTTC